What follows describes a single T cell receptor (beta chain). The source of the sample is a study of shared clonotypes between healthy human individuals. Germline V gene lookup returns CDR1 MGHRA and CDR2 YSYEKL. The CDR3 has 13 amino acids. With 4 bases clipped from V and 8 bases from J, the junction kept 4 bases outside the gene matches. TCRdb's table, derived via immunoSEQ multiplex PCR, lists solely in-frame clones and lacks some. The profile shows over 300,000 clones, over 75% of them singletons. The TCR was taken from a man younger than 35 in good health. This chain uses TRBV4-1 with TRBJ2-4; TRBD1 aligns across 8 bases. What was sequenced was memory CD8+ T cells sorted from blood. Subset denoted: CD45RO+ cells pooled with CCR7-negative TemRA cells. The CDR3 loop is CASSRGQGHIQYF. The DNA for the CDR3 is TGCGCCAGCAGCCGAGGACAGGGCCACATTCAGTACTTC.